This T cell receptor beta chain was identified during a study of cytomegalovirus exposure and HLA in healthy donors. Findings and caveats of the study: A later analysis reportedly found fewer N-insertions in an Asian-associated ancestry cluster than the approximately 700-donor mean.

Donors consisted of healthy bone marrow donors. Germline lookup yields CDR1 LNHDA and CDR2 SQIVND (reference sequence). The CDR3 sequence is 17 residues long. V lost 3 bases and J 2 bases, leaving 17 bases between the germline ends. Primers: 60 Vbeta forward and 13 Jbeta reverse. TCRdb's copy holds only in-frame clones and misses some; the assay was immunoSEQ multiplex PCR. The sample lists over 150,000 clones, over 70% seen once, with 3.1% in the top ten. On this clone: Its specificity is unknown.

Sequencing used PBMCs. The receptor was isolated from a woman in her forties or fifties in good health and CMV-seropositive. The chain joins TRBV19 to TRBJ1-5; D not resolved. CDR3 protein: CASSILKIGLGNQPQHF. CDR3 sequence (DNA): TGTGCCAGTAGTATCCTTAAGATAGGACTCGGCAATCAGCCCCAGCATTTT.